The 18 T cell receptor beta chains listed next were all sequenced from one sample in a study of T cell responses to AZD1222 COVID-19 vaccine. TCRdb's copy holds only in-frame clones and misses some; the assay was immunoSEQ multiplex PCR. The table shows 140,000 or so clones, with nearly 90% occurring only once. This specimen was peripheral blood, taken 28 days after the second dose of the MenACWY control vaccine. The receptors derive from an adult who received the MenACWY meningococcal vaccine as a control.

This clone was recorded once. The CDR3: CASRTDRAPYGYTF. CDR3 coding DNA: TGTGCCAGCAGGACCGACAGGGCCCCCTATGGCTACACCTTC. V and J are TRBV27 and TRBJ1-2, with 7 positions matching TRBD1. V lost 6 bases, J lost 4 bases, and 8 bases stayed unmatched. CDR1 is MNHEY, CDR2 SMNVEV, per germline (reference sequence). This CDR3 is built from 14 residues.

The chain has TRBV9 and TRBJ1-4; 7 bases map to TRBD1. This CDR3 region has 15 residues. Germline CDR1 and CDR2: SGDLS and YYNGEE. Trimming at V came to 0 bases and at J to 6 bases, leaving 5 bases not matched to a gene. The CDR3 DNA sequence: TGTGCCAGCAGCGTAGCAGGGGGGAGTGATGAAAAACTGTTTTTT. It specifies CASSVAGGSDEKLFF. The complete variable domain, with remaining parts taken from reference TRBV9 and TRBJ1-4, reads DSGVTQTPKHLITATGQRVTLRCSPRSGDLSVYWYQQSLDQGLQFLIQYYNGEERAKGNILERFSAQQFPDLHSELNLSSLELGDSALYFCASSVAGGSDEKLFFGSGTQLSVL.

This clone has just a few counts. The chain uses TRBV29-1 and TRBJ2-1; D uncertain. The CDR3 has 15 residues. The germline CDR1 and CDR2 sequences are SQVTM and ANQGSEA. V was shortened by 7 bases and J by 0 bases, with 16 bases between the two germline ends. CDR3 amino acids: CSAATDLSSYNEQFF. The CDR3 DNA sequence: TGCAGCGCGGCAACTGATCTGAGCTCCTACAATGAGCAGTTCTTC.

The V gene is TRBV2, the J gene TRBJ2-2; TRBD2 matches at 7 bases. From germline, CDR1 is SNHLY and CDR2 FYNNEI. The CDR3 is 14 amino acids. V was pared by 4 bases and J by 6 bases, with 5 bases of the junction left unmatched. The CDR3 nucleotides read TGTGCCAGCAGTGCGACTAGCCCCCCCGGGGAGCTGTTTTTT. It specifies CASSATSPPGELFF.

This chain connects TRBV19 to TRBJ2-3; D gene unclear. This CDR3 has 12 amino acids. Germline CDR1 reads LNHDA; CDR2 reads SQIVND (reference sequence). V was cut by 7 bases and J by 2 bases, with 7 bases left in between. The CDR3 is CASTHNTDTQYF. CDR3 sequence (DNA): TGTGCCAGTACACATAACACAGATACGCAGTATTTT.

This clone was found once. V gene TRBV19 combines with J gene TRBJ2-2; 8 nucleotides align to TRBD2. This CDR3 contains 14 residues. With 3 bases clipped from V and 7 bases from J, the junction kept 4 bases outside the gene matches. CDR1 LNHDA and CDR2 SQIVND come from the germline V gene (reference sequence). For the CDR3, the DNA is TGTGCCAGTAGTATGCGGGAGGTTATCGGGGAGCTGTTTTTT. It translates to CASSMREVIGELFF.

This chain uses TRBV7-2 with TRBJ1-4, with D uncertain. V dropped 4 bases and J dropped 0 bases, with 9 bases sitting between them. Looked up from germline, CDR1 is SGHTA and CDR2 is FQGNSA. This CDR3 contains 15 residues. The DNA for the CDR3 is TGTGCCAGCAGCTCCCAAGTTGCAACTAATGAAAAACTGTTTTTT. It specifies CASSSQVATNEKLFF.

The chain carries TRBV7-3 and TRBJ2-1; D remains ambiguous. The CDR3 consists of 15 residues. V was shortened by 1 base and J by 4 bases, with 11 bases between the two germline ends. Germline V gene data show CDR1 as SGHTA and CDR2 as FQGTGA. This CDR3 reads CASSLRAAWYNEQFF. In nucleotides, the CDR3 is TGTGCCAGCAGCTTAAGGGCCGCGTGGTACAATGAGCAGTTCTTC.

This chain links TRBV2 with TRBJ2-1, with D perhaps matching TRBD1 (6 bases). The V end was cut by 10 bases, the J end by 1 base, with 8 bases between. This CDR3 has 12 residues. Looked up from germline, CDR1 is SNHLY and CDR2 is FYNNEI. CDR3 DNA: TGTGCCACCGACAGGTCCTACAATGAGCAGTTCTTC. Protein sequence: CATDRSYNEQFF.

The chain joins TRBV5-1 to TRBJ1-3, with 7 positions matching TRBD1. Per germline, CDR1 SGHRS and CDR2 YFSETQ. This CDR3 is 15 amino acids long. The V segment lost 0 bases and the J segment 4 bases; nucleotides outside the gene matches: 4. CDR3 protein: CASSLEGTAGNTIYF. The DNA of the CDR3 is TGCGCCAGCAGCTTGGAAGGGACAGCGGGAAACACCATATATTTT.

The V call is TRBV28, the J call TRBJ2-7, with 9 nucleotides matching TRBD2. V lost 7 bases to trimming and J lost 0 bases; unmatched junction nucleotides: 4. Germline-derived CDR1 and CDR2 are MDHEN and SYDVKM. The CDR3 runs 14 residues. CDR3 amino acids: CASTLAGISYEQYF. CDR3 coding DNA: TGTGCCAGCACTCTAGCGGGAATCTCCTACGAGCAGTACTTC.

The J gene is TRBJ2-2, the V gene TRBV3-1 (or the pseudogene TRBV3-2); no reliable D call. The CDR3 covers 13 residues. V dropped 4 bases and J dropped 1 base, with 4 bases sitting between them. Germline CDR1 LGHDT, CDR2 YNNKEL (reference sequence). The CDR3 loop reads CASSPRNTGELFF. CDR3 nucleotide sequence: TGTGCCAGCAGCCCTAGGAACACCGGGGAGCTGTTTTTT.

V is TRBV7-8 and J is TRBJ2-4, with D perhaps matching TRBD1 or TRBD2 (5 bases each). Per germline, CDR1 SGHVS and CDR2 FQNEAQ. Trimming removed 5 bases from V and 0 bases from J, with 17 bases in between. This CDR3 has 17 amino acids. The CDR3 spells CASSNRGLGLAKNIQYF. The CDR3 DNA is TGTGCCAGCAGCAACCGGGGCCTCGGCTTAGCCAAAAACATTCAGTACTTC.

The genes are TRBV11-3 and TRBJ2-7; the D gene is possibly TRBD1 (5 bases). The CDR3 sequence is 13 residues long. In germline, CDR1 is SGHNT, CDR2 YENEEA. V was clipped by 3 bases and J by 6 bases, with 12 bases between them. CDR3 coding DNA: TGTGCCAGCAGCTTTCGTTCAGGGATCGAGCAGTACTTC. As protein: CASSFRSGIEQYF.

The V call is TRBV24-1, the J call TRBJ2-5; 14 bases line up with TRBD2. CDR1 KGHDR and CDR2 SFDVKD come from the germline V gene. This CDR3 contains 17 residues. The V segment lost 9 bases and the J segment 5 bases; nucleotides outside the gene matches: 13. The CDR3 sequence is CATSSRLAGGPGETQYF. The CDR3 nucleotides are TGTGCCACCTCCTCACGACTAGCGGGGGGGCCTGGGGAGACCCAGTACTTC.

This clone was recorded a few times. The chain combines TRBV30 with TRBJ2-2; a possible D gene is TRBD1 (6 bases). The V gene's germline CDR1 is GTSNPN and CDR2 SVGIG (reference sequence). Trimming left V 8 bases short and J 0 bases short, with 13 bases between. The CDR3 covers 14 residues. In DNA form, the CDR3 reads TGTGCCCGGAACAGGGAAACGAACACCGGGGAGCTGTTTTTT. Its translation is CARNRETNTGELFF.

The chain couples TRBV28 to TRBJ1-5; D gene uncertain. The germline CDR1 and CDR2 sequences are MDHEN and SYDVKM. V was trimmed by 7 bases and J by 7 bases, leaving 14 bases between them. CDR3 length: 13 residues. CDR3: CASNSQERQPQHF. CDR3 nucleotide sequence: TGTGCCAGCAACAGTCAGGAAAGGCAGCCCCAGCATTTT.

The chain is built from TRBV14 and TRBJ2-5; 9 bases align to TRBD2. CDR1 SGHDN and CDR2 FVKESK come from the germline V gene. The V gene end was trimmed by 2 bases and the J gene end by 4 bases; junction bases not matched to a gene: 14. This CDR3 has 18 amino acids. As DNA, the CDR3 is TGTGCCAGCAGCCAAAGACGCACTAGCGGGTTTGGGCGAGAGACCCAGTACTTC. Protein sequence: CASSQRRTSGFGRETQYF.